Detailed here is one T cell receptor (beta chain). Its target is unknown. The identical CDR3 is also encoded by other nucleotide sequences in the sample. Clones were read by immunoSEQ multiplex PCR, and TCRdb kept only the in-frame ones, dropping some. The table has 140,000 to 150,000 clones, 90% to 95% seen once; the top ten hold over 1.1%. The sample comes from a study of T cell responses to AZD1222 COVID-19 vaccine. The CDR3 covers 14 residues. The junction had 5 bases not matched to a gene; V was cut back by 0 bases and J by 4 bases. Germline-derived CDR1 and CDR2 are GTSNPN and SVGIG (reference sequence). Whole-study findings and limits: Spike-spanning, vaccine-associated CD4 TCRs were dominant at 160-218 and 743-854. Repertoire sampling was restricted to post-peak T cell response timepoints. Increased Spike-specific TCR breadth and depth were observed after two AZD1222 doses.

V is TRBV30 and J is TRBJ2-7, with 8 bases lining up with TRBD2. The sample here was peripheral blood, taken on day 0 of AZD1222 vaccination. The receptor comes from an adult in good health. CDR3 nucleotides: TGTGCCTGGAGTGTATCCAGCGGGAGTTACGAGCAGTACTTC. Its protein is CAWSVSSGSYEQYF. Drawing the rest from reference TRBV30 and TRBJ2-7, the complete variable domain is SQTIHQWPATLVQPVGSPLSLECTVEGTSNPNLYWYRQAAGRGLQLLFYSVGIGQISSEVPQNLSASRPQDRQFILSSKKLLLSDSGFYLCAWSVSSGSYEQYFGPGTRLTVT.